This paragraph reports one T cell receptor (beta chain). Antigen: not known. The data stem from a study of cytomegalovirus exposure and HLA in healthy donors. Study-wide context: As an earlier analysis found, about 179 million T cells yielded 90 million to 140 million unique TCR beta sequences. Study-level results: Associated with HLA alleles at 0.05 false discovery rate in a later analysis were over 15,000 TCR beta sequences. The study assumed roughly uniform donor sequencing depth for presence/absence analyses. What a later analysis showed was that several of the most significant clusters appeared linked to common viral pathogens.

Amplification used 60 Vbeta primers and 13 Jbeta primers. The protocol was immunoSEQ multiplex PCR, while the TCRdb copy is restricted to in-frame clones and leaves out a portion. The top ten clones hold 2.5% to 3% of a sample with 75,000 to 95,000 clones, 69% of them seen once. Germline CDR1 and CDR2: SGHNT and YYREEE (reference sequence). This CDR3 has 15 amino acids. Trimming removed 2 bases from V and 4 bases from J, with 15 bases in between. Sequences were obtained from PBMCs. The receptor's source is a man aged 45-65 years in good health and CMV-seronegative. The J gene is TRBJ2-5, the V gene TRBV5-4, with D tentatively TRBD2 (6 bases). The CDR3 DNA follows: TGTGCCAGCAGCTTCATAGCGGCTCCCCCAGAGACCCAGTACTTC. Translation gives CASSFIAAPPETQYF.